This entry lists 13 T cell receptor beta chains sequenced from one sample in a study of Ad26.COV2.S vaccination and SARS-CoV-2 variants. Measured with immunoSEQ multiplex PCR; TCRdb has only the in-frame clones, and not every one. The table lists 300,000 to 400,000 clones, roughly 87% of them singletons, with more than 3% in the top ten. Treatment denoted: over 15 received Ad26.COV2.S at low or high dose, single or two shots; several received placebo; per-sample allocation not given. Repertoires come from day 63 after the first vaccine or placebo injection. This material consisted of peripheral blood, taken in a trial of Ad26.COV2.S vaccine versus placebo. The receptors here all came from a person between 18 and 60 years old who received the Ad26.COV2.S COVID-19 vaccine or a placebo.

J is TRBJ1-1 and V is TRBV6-5; no clear D. The CDR3 has 15 amino acids. Trimming stripped 8 bases from V and 5 bases from J, with 21 bases between. The germline V gene encodes CDR1 MNHEY and CDR2 SVGAGI. CDR3 in amino acids: CASSRAHSSGTEAFF. The CDR3 DNA reads TGTGCCAGCTCGCGGGCCCATTCGTCGGGGACTGAAGCTTTCTTT.

The chain carries TRBV10-3 and TRBJ2-6; D perhaps matches TRBD1 (7 bases). Germline V CDR1 and CDR2: ENHRY, SYGVKD. The CDR3 has 17 residues. Trimming shortened V by 4 bases and J by 0 bases, and 13 bases separated the two germline ends. The CDR3 coding sequence is TGTGCCATCAGTGTCAGGGGGGCCTTCTCTGGGGCCAACGTCCTGACTTTC. Amino acids: CAISVRGAFSGANVLTF.

The CDR3 nucleotides read TGTGCCAGCAGTACCGGACAGAAAAACATTCAGTACTTC. Translated: CASSTGQKNIQYF. The V call is TRBV6-2 or TRBV6-3, the J call TRBJ2-4; possible D gene TRBD1, 6 bases. The germline V gene has CDR1 MNHEY and CDR2 SVGEGT. The CDR3 runs 13 residues. V was clipped by 5 bases and J by 4 bases, with 9 bases between them.

This chain links TRBV4-1 with TRBJ2-7; tentatively, D is TRBD1 or TRBD2 (5 bases each). The CDR3 is 15 residues long. Germline values: CDR1 MGHRA, CDR2 YSYEKL. V lost 1 base, J lost 4 bases, and 14 bases lay in between. DNA for the CDR3: TGCGCCAGCAGCCAAGGCGAGGGACGGACTTACGAGCAGTACTTC. Translation gives CASSQGEGRTYEQYF.

V and J are TRBV5-1 and TRBJ1-6, with D perhaps TRBD1 (5 bases). CDR1 SGHRS and CDR2 YFSETQ come from the germline V gene. This CDR3 has 14 residues. Trimming stripped 2 bases from V and 8 bases from J, with 11 bases between. The CDR3 nucleotides read TGCGCCAGCAGCTTAGAACAGGCGGATTCACCCCTCCACTTT. Protein product: CASSLEQADSPLHF.

The rearrangement joins TRBV10-3 to TRBJ2-7; TRBD2 aligns across 9 bases. The CDR3 has 14 residues. Germline V gene data show CDR1 as ENHRY and CDR2 as SYGVKD. V dropped 7 bases and J dropped 0; count of bases not matched to a gene: 4. The CDR3 DNA follows: TGTGCCATCACAGATAGCGGGGGCTCCTACGAGCAGTACTTC. Amino acids: CAITDSGGSYEQYF.

This sequence joins TRBV6-5 and TRBJ1-2; maybe TRBD1 (5 bases). The CDR3 consists of 11 residues. Looked up from germline, CDR1 is MNHEY and CDR2 is SVGAGI. V was clipped by 4 bases and J by 7 bases, with 7 bases between them. The CDR3 DNA follows: TGTGCCAGCAGTTCAGGGTCTGGCTACACCTTC. It encodes CASSSGSGYTF.

The V call is TRBV6-1, the J call TRBJ2-7; 9 nucleotides line up with TRBD2. The J call is in doubt because the DNA end fits TRBJ2-1 better. Germline values: CDR1 MNHNS, CDR2 SASEGT. The CDR3 loop spans 21 amino acids. CDR3 region: CASSEEGGLAGVLSSYNEQFF. DNA for the CDR3: TGTGCCAGCAGTGAAGAGGGCGGGTTAGCGGGGGTTCTGAGCTCCTACAATGAGCAGTTCTTC.

This chain uses TRBV29-1 with TRBJ2-2, with 7 nucleotides matching TRBD2. The CDR3 covers 12 residues. The ends lost 7 bases at V and 1 base at J; junction bases unmatched: 0. Germline V gene data show CDR1 as SQVTM and CDR2 as ANQGSEA. CDR3 in amino acids: CSGGGNTGELFF. DNA of the CDR3: TGCAGCGGCGGGGGGAACACCGGGGAGCTGTTTTTT.

On this clone itself: A junction end diverges from the germline sequence, so it may reflect a read error. V and J are TRBV4-3 and TRBJ2-4; a possible D gene is TRBD1 (5 bases). CDR3 size: 14 residues. Looked up from germline, CDR1 is LGHNA and CDR2 is YSLEER. The CDR3 bases are TGCGCCAGCAGCCCCCGTAGGGGAAACTACATTCTGTACTTC. Amino acid sequence: CASSPRRGNYILYF.

The rearrangement links TRBV30 to TRBJ2-7; D gene unclear. Deletions cut 5 bases from V and 4 bases from J, with 9 bases between. CDR1 GTSNPN and CDR2 SVGIG come from the germline V gene (reference sequence). The CDR3 covers 11 residues. CDR3 coding DNA: TGTGCCTGGCTGAATGCATACGAGCAGTACTTC. Protein: CAWLNAYEQYF. The variable domain in full, with the rest retrieved from reference TRBV30 and TRBJ2-7, is SQTIHQWPATLVQPVGSPLSLECTVEGTSNPNLYWYRQAAGRGLQLLFYSVGIGQISSEVPQNLSASRPQDRQFILSSKKLLLSDSGFYLCAWLNAYEQYFGPGTRLTVT.

J is TRBJ2-7 and V is TRBV29-1; tentative D call: TRBD1 (5 bases). CDR1 is SQVTM and CDR2 is ANQGSEA in the germline V gene. With 4 bases removed from V and 2 bases from J, the gap between germline ends came to 18 bases. The length of the CDR3 is 15 residues. The CDR3 DNA reads as TGCAGCGTTGTGGTTCGAGGCAGGGCGACCTACGAGCAGTACTTC. As protein: CSVVVRGRATYEQYF.

The chain couples TRBV12-5 to TRBJ2-1; 15 positions agree with TRBD2. The CDR3 length is 19 residues. From germline, CDR1 is LGHNT and CDR2 FRNRAP. After removal of 7 bases from V and 1 base from J, the junction contained 11 bases not matched to a gene. The CDR3 DNA follows: TGTGCTAGTGACACTAACGGGACTAGCGGGGGGAGGTCCTACAATGAGCAGTTCTTC. The encoded protein is CASDTNGTSGGRSYNEQFF.